This T cell receptor beta chain was obtained from a study of blood T cells in healthy people across ages. Study-wide findings and caveats: Comparison with aged donors showed that long-lived donors had more naive CD4+ cells and higher diversity. Naive and antigen-experienced cells were not separated, limiting conclusive comparison.

Per sample, at least 5 micrograms of total RNA were extracted. In its sample, this clonotype was seen many times. The antigen is unknown. The CDR3 is made up of 22 amino acids. The V gene end was trimmed by 4 bases and the J gene end by 0 bases; junction bases not matched to a gene: 26. CDR1 and CDR2 from the germline V gene are MDHEN and SYDVKM. Alongside a J-beta primer mix, a sample-barcoded 5' primer served in a second PCR lasting about 7 to 12 cycles. The authors tagged each cDNA molecule using a template-switch adaptor with 12 random nucleotides. TCRdb recomputed calls from the 5' RACE reads with MiXCR, one row per CDR3 protein. The sample shows hundreds of thousands of distinct CDR3 sequences, around 21% of them seen only once.

The TCR comes from an older man in good health. Source material: blood. The V call is TRBV28, the J call TRBJ2-7; 8 bases agree with TRBD2. The CDR3 region is CASSSPYKGGLAGDRVSYEQYF. CDR3 sequence (DNA): TGTGCCAGCAGTTCCCCCTACAAAGGAGGGCTAGCGGGCGATAGAGTCTCCTACGAGCAGTACTTC.